This is a list of T cell receptor beta chains from one sample in a study of blood T cell repertoires in COVID-19. Data came from immunoSEQ multiplex PCR; TCRdb stores just in-frame clones and leaves some out. The repertoire holds 330,000 or so clones, with about 87% as singletons. The source material was PBMCs or T cells enriched from blood (not recorded which). Every receptor here comes from a man in his forties in a cohort exposed to, infected with or recovered from COVID-19 (not recorded which). The CDR3 runs from the conserved cysteine through the conserved F or W. D genes are given only for firm matches. Rows may omit the clone size; those that give it use once, few, many or a size class.

j_call: TRBJ2-7; clone_size: -; cdr3_length: 14; d_call: TRBD1; v_call: TRBV10-2; cdr3_nt: TGCGCCAGCAGTGTTAACAGGGGGCACTACGAGCAGTACTTC; cdr3_aa: CASSVNRGHYEQYF
j_call: TRBJ2-4; clone_size: -; cdr3_length: 14; d_call: TRBD1; v_call: TRBV10-2; cdr3_nt: TGCGCCAGCGGGGCAGGGGGCGGCAAAAACATTCAGTACTTC; cdr3_aa: CASGAGGGKNIQYF
j_call: TRBJ1-5; clone_size: -; cdr3_length: 14; d_call: TRBD1; v_call: TRBV6-5; cdr3_nt: TGTGCCAGCAGTAAACAGGGGGCATCGCAGCCCCAGCATTTT; cdr3_aa: CASSKQGASQPQHF
j_call: TRBJ2-7; clone_size: -; cdr3_length: 14; d_call: TRBD2; v_call: TRBV5-1; cdr3_nt: TGCGCCAGCAGCTCAAGCGGGAACTCCTACGAGCAGTACTTC; cdr3_aa: CASSSSGNSYEQYF
j_call: TRBJ1-2; clone_size: -; cdr3_length: 13; d_call: -; v_call: TRBV7-8; cdr3_nt: TGTGCCAGCAGCTTAGCGAGGGCCGAAGGCTACACCTTC; cdr3_aa: CASSLARAEGYTF
j_call: TRBJ1-1; clone_size: once; cdr3_length: 13; d_call: -; v_call: TRBV11-2; cdr3_nt: TGTGCCAGCAGCCTACAGGCGAACACTGAAGCTTTCTTT; cdr3_aa: CASSLQANTEAFF
j_call: TRBJ2-2; clone_size: -; cdr3_length: 15; d_call: -; v_call: TRBV18; cdr3_nt: TGTGCCAGCTCGCTACGGGACTCAGAAACCGGGGAGCTGTTTTTT; cdr3_aa: CASSLRDSETGELFF
j_call: TRBJ1-1; clone_size: -; cdr3_length: 14; d_call: -; v_call: TRBV27; cdr3_nt: TGTGCCAGCAGCATCAGACAGTCGAACACTGAAGCTTTCTTT; cdr3_aa: CASSIRQSNTEAFF
j_call: TRBJ1-3; clone_size: -; cdr3_length: 14; d_call: -; v_call: TRBV9; cdr3_nt: TGTGCCAGCACGAGACAGGTGTCTGGAAACACCATATATTTT; cdr3_aa: CASTRQVSGNTIYF
j_call: TRBJ2-2; clone_size: -; cdr3_length: 13; d_call: -; v_call: TRBV24-1; cdr3_nt: TGTGCCACCAGTCCCGAGGGCACCGGGGAGCTGTTTTTT; cdr3_aa: CATSPEGTGELFF
j_call: TRBJ1-2; clone_size: few; cdr3_length: 15; d_call: TRBD1; v_call: TRBV19; cdr3_nt: TGTGCCAGTAGTGAAACTGGACAGGGGGCGGGAGGCTACACCTTC; cdr3_aa: CASSETGQGAGGYTF
j_call: TRBJ2-7; clone_size: -; cdr3_length: 16; d_call: TRBD2; v_call: TRBV6-5; cdr3_nt: TGTGCCAGCAGTTACGGGATAGCGGGAGGTCGGAGCGAGCAGTACTTC; cdr3_aa: CASSYGIAGGRSEQYF
j_call: TRBJ1-1; clone_size: -; cdr3_length: 16; d_call: -; v_call: TRBV7-3; cdr3_nt: TGTGCCAGCAGCTTAACGTTGGGGCCCGAAGGAACTGAAGCTTTCTTT; cdr3_aa: CASSLTLGPEGTEAFF
j_call: TRBJ1-1; clone_size: -; cdr3_length: 14; d_call: -; v_call: TRBV6-5; cdr3_nt: TGTGCCAGCAGTACTATTTCAGGGGACACTGAAGCTTTCTTT; cdr3_aa: CASSTISGDTEAFF
j_call: TRBJ2-3; clone_size: once; cdr3_length: 13; d_call: -; v_call: TRBV3-1/TRBV3-2; cdr3_nt: TGTGCCAGCAGCCAAGAGGGGGGAGATACGCAGTATTTT; cdr3_aa: CASSQEGGDTQYF
j_call: TRBJ2-3; clone_size: -; cdr3_length: 15; d_call: -; v_call: TRBV7-8; cdr3_nt: TGTGCCAGCAGCTTAGCAGGACAATTCACAGATACGCAGTATTTT; cdr3_aa: CASSLAGQFTDTQYF
j_call: TRBJ2-1; clone_size: -; cdr3_length: 15; d_call: -; v_call: TRBV5-4; cdr3_nt: TGTGCCAGCAGCTTGGCCTGGGGGACTTACAATGAGCAGTTCTTC; cdr3_aa: CASSLAWGTYNEQFF
j_call: TRBJ1-1; clone_size: -; cdr3_length: 13; d_call: -; v_call: TRBV6-1; cdr3_nt: TGTGCCAGCAGTGAATCAGGAAACACTGAAGCTTTCTTT; cdr3_aa: CASSESGNTEAFF
j_call: TRBJ2-6; clone_size: -; cdr3_length: 15; d_call: -; v_call: TRBV27; cdr3_nt: TGTGCCAGCAGCTCCTATAGCTCTGGGGCCAACGTCCTGACTTTC; cdr3_aa: CASSSYSSGANVLTF
j_call: TRBJ1-2; clone_size: -; cdr3_length: 13; d_call: -; v_call: TRBV28; cdr3_nt: TGTGCCAGCGTTAGAACAGGACCCTATGGCTACACCTTC; cdr3_aa: CASVRTGPYGYTF
j_call: TRBJ1-5; clone_size: -; cdr3_length: 13; d_call: -; v_call: TRBV30; cdr3_nt: TGTGCCTGGAGTGTGTCAGGTAATCAGCCCCAGCATTTT; cdr3_aa: CAWSVSGNQPQHF
j_call: TRBJ1-2; clone_size: -; cdr3_length: 14; d_call: TRBD1; v_call: TRBV19; cdr3_nt: TGTGCCAGTAGTTCGACAGGGGGCGCCTCTGGCTACACCTTC; cdr3_aa: CASSSTGGASGYTF
j_call: TRBJ1-5; clone_size: -; cdr3_length: 14; d_call: -; v_call: TRBV19; cdr3_nt: TGTGCCAGTAGTATTAAGGCAGGGGATCAGCCCCAGCATTTT; cdr3_aa: CASSIKAGDQPQHF
j_call: TRBJ1-2; clone_size: -; cdr3_length: 11; d_call: TRBD1; v_call: TRBV5-8; cdr3_nt: TGTGCCAGCAGCTTGGCAGGGGGCACCACCTTC; cdr3_aa: CASSLAGGTTF
j_call: TRBJ2-5; clone_size: -; cdr3_length: 14; d_call: -; v_call: TRBV6-5; cdr3_nt: TGTGCCAGCACCAGAATGAGCGGAGAAGAGACCCAGTACTTC; cdr3_aa: CASTRMSGEETQYF
j_call: TRBJ2-1; clone_size: -; cdr3_length: 14; d_call: -; v_call: TRBV5-1; cdr3_nt: TGCGCCAGCAGCTTGGGGGGGCAGAACAATGAGCAGTTCTTC; cdr3_aa: CASSLGGQNNEQFF
j_call: TRBJ1-3; clone_size: -; cdr3_length: 17; d_call: -; v_call: TRBV18; cdr3_nt: TGTGCCAGCTCTCTGAACCGGGACAATCGTGGTGGAAACACCATATATTTT; cdr3_aa: CASSLNRDNRGGNTIYF
j_call: TRBJ2-7; clone_size: -; cdr3_length: 16; d_call: -; v_call: TRBV7-2; cdr3_nt: TGTGCCAGCAGCTCCCAGGGAGGCCAGGGGGGCTACGAGCAGTACTTC; cdr3_aa: CASSSQGGQGGYEQYF
j_call: TRBJ2-2; clone_size: -; cdr3_length: 17; d_call: -; v_call: TRBV5-1; cdr3_nt: TGCGCCAGCAGCTTGGCGGCGGGGACCGAGAACACCGGGGAGCTGTTTTTT; cdr3_aa: CASSLAAGTENTGELFF
j_call: TRBJ2-1; clone_size: -; cdr3_length: 15; d_call: TRBD2; v_call: TRBV9; cdr3_nt: TGTGCCAGCAGCGCTAGACTAGCGGGGTACAATGAGCAGTTCTTC; cdr3_aa: CASSARLAGYNEQFF
j_call: TRBJ2-2; clone_size: -; cdr3_length: 19; d_call: TRBD2; v_call: TRBV28; cdr3_nt: TGTGCCAGCAGTCCGTGGACAGGAGGGACTAGCGGGAACACCGGGGAGCTGTTTTTT; cdr3_aa: CASSPWTGGTSGNTGELFF
j_call: TRBJ2-1; clone_size: -; cdr3_length: 14; d_call: TRBD1; v_call: TRBV5-1; cdr3_nt: TGCGCCAGCAGCCCCGGGACAGAATACAATGAGCAGTTCTTC; cdr3_aa: CASSPGTEYNEQFF
j_call: TRBJ2-3; clone_size: -; cdr3_length: 16; d_call: TRBD2; v_call: TRBV6-5; cdr3_nt: TGTGCCAGCAGTTACTCGAAAGGACTAGCGTCAGATACGCAGTATTTT; cdr3_aa: CASSYSKGLASDTQYF
j_call: TRBJ2-2; clone_size: -; cdr3_length: 11; d_call: -; v_call: TRBV13; cdr3_nt: TGTGCCAGCGGCGGTCCCGGGGAGCTGTTTTTT; cdr3_aa: CASGGPGELFF
j_call: TRBJ1-1; clone_size: -; cdr3_length: 15; d_call: TRBD1; v_call: TRBV15; cdr3_nt: TGTGCCACCAGCAGAGGAGGGGGCCTGAACACTGAAGCTTTCTTT; cdr3_aa: CATSRGGGLNTEAFF
j_call: TRBJ2-2; clone_size: -; cdr3_length: 15; d_call: TRBD1; v_call: TRBV25-1; cdr3_nt: TGTGCCAGCAGGCCCACAGGGGGCAGGACCGGGGAGCTGTTTTTT; cdr3_aa: CASRPTGGRTGELFF
j_call: TRBJ2-1; clone_size: few; cdr3_length: 16; d_call: TRBD2; v_call: TRBV7-3; cdr3_nt: TGTGCCAGCAGCCCCGGGACTAGCGGGAACTACAATGAGCAGTTCTTC; cdr3_aa: CASSPGTSGNYNEQFF
j_call: TRBJ2-7; clone_size: -; cdr3_length: 14; d_call: TRBD2; v_call: TRBV10-3; cdr3_nt: TGTGCCATCAGTGAGTCGCGGGGGGCTAACGAGCAGTACTTC; cdr3_aa: CAISESRGANEQYF
j_call: TRBJ2-3; clone_size: -; cdr3_length: 16; d_call: TRBD2; v_call: TRBV7-2; cdr3_nt: TGTGCCAGCAGCTTAGTGGCGGGAGGGATGGCAGATACGCAGTATTTT; cdr3_aa: CASSLVAGGMADTQYF
j_call: TRBJ2-1; clone_size: few; cdr3_length: 12; d_call: -; v_call: TRBV10-2; cdr3_nt: TGCGCCAGCAGTGAACTTTACAATGAGCAGTTCTTC; cdr3_aa: CASSELYNEQFF
j_call: TRBJ2-7; clone_size: -; cdr3_length: 14; d_call: -; v_call: TRBV9; cdr3_nt: TGTGCCAGCAGCGTTAGTCAGGGTCCCTACGAGCAGTACTTC; cdr3_aa: CASSVSQGPYEQYF
j_call: TRBJ1-1; clone_size: -; cdr3_length: 12; d_call: -; v_call: TRBV28; cdr3_nt: TGTGCCAGCAGTTCCCGGGGAGGTGAAGCTTTCTTT; cdr3_aa: CASSSRGGEAFF
j_call: TRBJ2-1; clone_size: -; cdr3_length: 18; d_call: TRBD2; v_call: TRBV2; cdr3_nt: TGTGCCAGCAGTGTAAGGACTAGCGGGAGGAGCTCCTACAATGAGCAGTTCTTC; cdr3_aa: CASSVRTSGRSSYNEQFF
j_call: TRBJ1-1; clone_size: -; cdr3_length: 15; d_call: TRBD1; v_call: TRBV7-2; cdr3_nt: TGTGCCAGCAGCTCCCGACAGGGGCAGAACACTGAAGCTTTCTTT; cdr3_aa: CASSSRQGQNTEAFF
j_call: TRBJ2-6; clone_size: -; cdr3_length: 15; d_call: -; v_call: TRBV6-5; cdr3_nt: TGTGCCAGCAGTAACTCAGCCTCTGGGGCCAACGTCCTGACTTTC; cdr3_aa: CASSNSASGANVLTF
j_call: TRBJ2-1; clone_size: -; cdr3_length: 16; d_call: TRBD2; v_call: TRBV2; cdr3_nt: TGTGCCAGCAGTGGGGGCACTAGCGGGAGGGTCAATGAGCAGTTCTTC; cdr3_aa: CASSGGTSGRVNEQFF
j_call: TRBJ1-5; clone_size: -; cdr3_length: 14; d_call: -; v_call: TRBV7-2; cdr3_nt: TGTGCCAGCAGCTTAGAAGGGGGCAATCAGCCCCAGCATTTT; cdr3_aa: CASSLEGGNQPQHF
j_call: TRBJ1-2; clone_size: -; cdr3_length: 11; d_call: -; v_call: TRBV5-1; cdr3_nt: TGCGCCAGACCCCACGCGTATGGCTACACCTTC; cdr3_aa: CARPHAYGYTF
j_call: TRBJ1-2; clone_size: -; cdr3_length: 14; d_call: -; v_call: TRBV2; cdr3_nt: TGTGCCAGCATCGGGGGGAGTGGGAACTATGGCTACACCTTC; cdr3_aa: CASIGGSGNYGYTF
j_call: TRBJ1-6; clone_size: -; cdr3_length: 15; d_call: TRBD1; v_call: TRBV7-2; cdr3_nt: TGTGCCAGCAGCGCCCGACAGGGGTTCAATTCACCCCTCCACTTT; cdr3_aa: CASSARQGFNSPLHF
j_call: TRBJ2-4; clone_size: few; cdr3_length: 19; d_call: TRBD2; v_call: TRBV28; cdr3_nt: TGTGCCAGCAGCCCCGGGACTAGCGGGAGGGCCTTTCCTAAAAACATTCAGTACTTC; cdr3_aa: CASSPGTSGRAFPKNIQYF
j_call: TRBJ1-2; clone_size: -; cdr3_length: 14; d_call: -; v_call: TRBV28; cdr3_nt: TGTGCCAGCAGTGCCTTACAAGTAAACTATGGCTACACCTTC; cdr3_aa: CASSALQVNYGYTF
j_call: TRBJ2-1; clone_size: -; cdr3_length: 15; d_call: -; v_call: TRBV28; cdr3_nt: TGTGCCAGCAGTCATCGCGGGACCCCCTACAATGAGCAGTTCTTC; cdr3_aa: CASSHRGTPYNEQFF
j_call: TRBJ1-2; clone_size: -; cdr3_length: 13; d_call: -; v_call: TRBV6-1; cdr3_nt: TGTGCCAGCAGGGTGGGAGATTCGGGAGGCTACACCTTC; cdr3_aa: CASRVGDSGGYTF
j_call: TRBJ2-7; clone_size: -; cdr3_length: 15; d_call: TRBD2; v_call: TRBV3-1/TRBV3-2; cdr3_nt: TGTGCCAGCAGCCCCGGGACTAGCGGGATCTACGAGCAGTACTTC; cdr3_aa: CASSPGTSGIYEQYF